The sequence of this T cell receptor (beta chain) was determined in a study of T cell responses to AZD1222 COVID-19 vaccine. Assay: immunoSEQ multiplex PCR; the TCRdb copy retains only in-frame clones and omits some. The sample carries 120,000 or so clones, around 90% recorded once. The CDR3 length is 16 residues. In germline, CDR1 is MNHNY, CDR2 SVGAGI (reference sequence). V lost 6 bases and J lost 4; bases outside the gene matches: 13. Sequences were derived from peripheral blood, sampled 28 days after the second dose of the MenACWY control vaccine. This TCR came from an adult who received the MenACWY meningococcal vaccine as a control. The V call is TRBV6-6, the J call TRBJ2-3; the match to TRBD1 covers 7 bases. CDR3 amino acids: CASRTRDSPQADTQYF. CDR3 coding DNA: TGTGCCAGCAGGACCAGGGACAGCCCCCAGGCAGATACGCAGTATTTT.